The present T cell receptor beta chain was sequenced within a study of blood T cell repertoires in COVID-19. Study summary: Specimens from acute and convalescent COVID-19 originated in the United States, Italy and Spain. PBMCs, B-cell-depleted T cells, or T cells were the source of the cDNA or gDNA that made up the material.

Per the original methods: Counts of nucleated cells, estimated from reference gene primer amplification, were obtained. Method: immunoSEQ multiplex PCR; TCRdb's copy keeps in-frame clones and lacks some. That table gives V, J and clone size, and the DNA gave D and trimming. This sample yields around 340,000 clones, of which about four fifths are seen a single time; around 3% belongs to the top ten. Germline-derived CDR1 and CDR2 are MDHEN and SYDVKM. V lost 4 bases and J lost 2; bases outside the gene matches: 3. The CDR3 covers 14 residues. V usage is TRBV28 and J usage is TRBJ1-2, with TRBD1 identical over 8 bases. Specimen: peripheral blood. This sequence originates from a man aged 25-40 years with active or convalescent COVID-19. The CDR3 DNA sequence: TGTGCCAGCAGTTCCCGACAGGGGAACTATGGCTACACCTTC. Protein: CASSSRQGNYGYTF.